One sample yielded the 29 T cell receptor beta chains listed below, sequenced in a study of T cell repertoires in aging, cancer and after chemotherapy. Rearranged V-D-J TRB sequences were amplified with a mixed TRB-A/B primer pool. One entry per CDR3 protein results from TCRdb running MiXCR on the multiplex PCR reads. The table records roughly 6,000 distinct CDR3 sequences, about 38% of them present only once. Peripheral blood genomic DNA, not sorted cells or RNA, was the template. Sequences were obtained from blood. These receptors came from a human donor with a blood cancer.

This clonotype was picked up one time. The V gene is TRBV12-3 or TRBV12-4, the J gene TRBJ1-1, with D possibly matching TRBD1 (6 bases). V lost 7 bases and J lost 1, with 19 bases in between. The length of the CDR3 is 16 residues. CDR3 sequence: CASTHEGGRPNTEAFF. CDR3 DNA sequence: TGTGCCAGCACCCATGAAGGGGGACGACCGAACACTGAAGCTTTCTTT.

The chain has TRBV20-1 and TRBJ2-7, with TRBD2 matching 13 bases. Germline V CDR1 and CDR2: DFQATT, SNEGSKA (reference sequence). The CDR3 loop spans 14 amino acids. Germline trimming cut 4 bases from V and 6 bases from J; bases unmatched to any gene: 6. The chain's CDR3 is CSAKGLAGVLEQYF. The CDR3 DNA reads TGCAGTGCTAAAGGACTAGCGGGAGTTCTCGAGCAGTACTTC.

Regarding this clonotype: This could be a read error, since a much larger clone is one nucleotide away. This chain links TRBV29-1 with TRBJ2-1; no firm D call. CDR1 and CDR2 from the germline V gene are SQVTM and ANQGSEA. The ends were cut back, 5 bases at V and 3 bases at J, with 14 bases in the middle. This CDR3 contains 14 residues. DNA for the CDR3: TGCAGCGTTAAAAGGAGTCGGAACTACAATGAGCAGTTCTTC. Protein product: CSVKRSRNYNEQFF.

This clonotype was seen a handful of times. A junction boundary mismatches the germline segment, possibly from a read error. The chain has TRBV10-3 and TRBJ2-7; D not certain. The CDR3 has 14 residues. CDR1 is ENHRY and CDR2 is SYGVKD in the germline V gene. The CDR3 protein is CASSYSRSLGEQYF. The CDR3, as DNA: TGTGCCAGCAGTTACTCGAGAAGTCTAGGCGAGCAGTACTTC.

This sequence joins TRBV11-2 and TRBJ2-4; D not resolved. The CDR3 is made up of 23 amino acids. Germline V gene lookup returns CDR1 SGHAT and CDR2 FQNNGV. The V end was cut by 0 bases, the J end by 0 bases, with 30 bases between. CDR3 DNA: TGTGCCAGCAGCTTAGAGGGTTTAGGGCCGTTGCCTACGCTAGAAATAGCCAAAAACATTCAGTACTTC. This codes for CASSLEGLGPLPTLEIAKNIQYF.

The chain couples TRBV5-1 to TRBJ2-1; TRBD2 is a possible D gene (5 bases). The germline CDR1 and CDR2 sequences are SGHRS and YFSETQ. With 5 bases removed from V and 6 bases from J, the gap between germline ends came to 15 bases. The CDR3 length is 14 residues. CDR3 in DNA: TGCGCCAGCAGTGCCGGAGGCGCGAGCAATGAGCAGTTCTTC. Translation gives CASSAGGASNEQFF. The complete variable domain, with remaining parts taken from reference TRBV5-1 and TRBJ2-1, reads KAGVTQTPRYLIKTRGQQVTLSCSPISGHRSVSWYQQTPGQGLQFLFEYFSETQRNKGNFPGRFSGRQFSNSRSEMNVSTLELGDSALYLCASSAGGASNEQFFGPGTRLTVL.

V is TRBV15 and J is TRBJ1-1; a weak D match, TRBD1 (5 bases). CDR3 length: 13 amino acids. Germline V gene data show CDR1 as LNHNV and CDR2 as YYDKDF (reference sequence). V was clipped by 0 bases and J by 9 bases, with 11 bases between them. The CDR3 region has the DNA TGTGCCACCAGCAGAGATCGGGGGGTGAAAGCTTTCTTT. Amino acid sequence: CATSRDRGVKAFF. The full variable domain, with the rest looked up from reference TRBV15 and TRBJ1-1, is DAMVIQNPRYQVTQFGKPVTLSCSQTLNHNVMYWYQQKSSQAPKLLFHYYDKDFNNEADTPDNFQSRRPNTSFCFLDIRSPGLGDTAMYLCATSRDRGVKAFFGQGTRLTVV.

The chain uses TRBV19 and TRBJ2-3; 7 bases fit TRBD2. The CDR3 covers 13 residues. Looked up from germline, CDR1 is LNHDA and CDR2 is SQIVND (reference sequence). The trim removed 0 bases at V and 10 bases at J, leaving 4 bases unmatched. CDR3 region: CASSIDLGRAQYF. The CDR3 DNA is TGTGCCAGTAGTATAGATCTTGGGAGGGCGCAGTATTTT.

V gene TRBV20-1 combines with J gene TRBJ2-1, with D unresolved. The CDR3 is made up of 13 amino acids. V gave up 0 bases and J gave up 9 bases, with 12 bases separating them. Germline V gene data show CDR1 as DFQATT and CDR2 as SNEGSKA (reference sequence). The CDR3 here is CSAREQARGEQFF. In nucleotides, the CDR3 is TGCAGTGCTAGAGAACAAGCGCGTGGTGAGCAGTTCTTC.

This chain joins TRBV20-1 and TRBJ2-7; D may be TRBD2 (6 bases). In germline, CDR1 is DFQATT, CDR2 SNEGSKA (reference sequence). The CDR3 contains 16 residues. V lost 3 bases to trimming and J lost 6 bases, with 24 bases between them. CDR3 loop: CSARALKEGRRSEQYF. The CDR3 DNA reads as TGCAGTGCTAGGGCCCTGAAGGAGGGGAGAAGGTCCGAGCAGTACTTC.

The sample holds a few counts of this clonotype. Written as DNA, the CDR3 is TGTGCCAGTAGTATCGTTAGCGGGAGAGCAGATACGCAGTATTTT. It is translated as CASSIVSGRADTQYF. The chain joins TRBV19 to TRBJ2-3, with 9 bases lining up with TRBD2. J gave up 4 bases and V 3 bases, and 5 bases lay outside the gene matches. CDR1 and CDR2 (germline): LNHDA, SQIVND (reference sequence). The CDR3 totals 15 residues.

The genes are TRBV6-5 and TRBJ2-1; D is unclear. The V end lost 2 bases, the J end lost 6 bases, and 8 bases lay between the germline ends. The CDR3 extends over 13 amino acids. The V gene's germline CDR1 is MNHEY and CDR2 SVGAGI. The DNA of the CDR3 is TGTGCCAGCAGTTACGGCAACGGCAATGAGCAGTTCTTC. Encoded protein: CASSYGNGNEQFF.

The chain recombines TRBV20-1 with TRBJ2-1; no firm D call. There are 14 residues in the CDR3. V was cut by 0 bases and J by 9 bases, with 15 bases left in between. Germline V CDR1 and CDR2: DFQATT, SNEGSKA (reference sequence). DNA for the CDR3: TGCAGTGCTAGAGAGGCCCGTCCCAGAGGTGAGCAGTTCTTC. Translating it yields CSAREARPRGEQFF.

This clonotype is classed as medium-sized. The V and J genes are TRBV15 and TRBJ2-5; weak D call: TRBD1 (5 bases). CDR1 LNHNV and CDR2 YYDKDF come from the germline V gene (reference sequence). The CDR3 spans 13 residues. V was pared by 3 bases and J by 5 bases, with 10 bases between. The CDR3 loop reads CATSSDSGETQYF. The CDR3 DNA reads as TGTGCCACCAGCAGTGACAGTGGGGAGACCCAGTACTTC.

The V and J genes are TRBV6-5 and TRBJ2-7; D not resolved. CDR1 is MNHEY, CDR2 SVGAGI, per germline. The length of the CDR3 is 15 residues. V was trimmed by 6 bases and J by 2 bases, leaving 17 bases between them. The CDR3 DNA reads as TGTGCCAGCAGCCCCGGTTCGGCCGGAGCCTACGAGCAGTACTTC. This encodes CASSPGSAGAYEQYF.

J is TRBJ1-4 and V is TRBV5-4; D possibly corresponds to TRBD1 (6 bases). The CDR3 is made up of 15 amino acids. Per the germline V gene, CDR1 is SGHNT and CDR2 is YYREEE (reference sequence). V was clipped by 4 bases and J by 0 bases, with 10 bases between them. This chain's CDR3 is CASSSGQTTNEKLFF. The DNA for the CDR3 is TGTGCCAGCAGCAGTGGACAGACAACTAATGAAAAACTGTTTTTT.

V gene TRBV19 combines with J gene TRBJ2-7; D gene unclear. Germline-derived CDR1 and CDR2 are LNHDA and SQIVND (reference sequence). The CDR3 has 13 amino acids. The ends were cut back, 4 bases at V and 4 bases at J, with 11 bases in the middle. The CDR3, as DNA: TGTGCCAGTAGTAGTGGCAGATATTACGAGCAGTACTTC. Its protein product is CASSSGRYYEQYF. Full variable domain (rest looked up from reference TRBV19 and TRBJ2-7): DGGITQSPKYLFRKEGQNVTLSCEQNLNHDAMYWYRQDPGQGLRLIYYSQIVNDFQKGDIAEGYSVSREKKESFPLTVTSAQKNPTAFYLCASSSGRYYEQYFGPGTRLTVT.

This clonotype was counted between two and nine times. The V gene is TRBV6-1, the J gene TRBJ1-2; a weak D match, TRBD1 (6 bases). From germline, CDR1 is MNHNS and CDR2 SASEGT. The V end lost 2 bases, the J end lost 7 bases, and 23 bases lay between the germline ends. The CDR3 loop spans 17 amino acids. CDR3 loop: CASSEFIGQPNVGGYTF. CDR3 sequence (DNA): TGTGCCAGCAGTGAATTTATCGGACAGCCAAACGTCGGTGGCTACACCTTC.

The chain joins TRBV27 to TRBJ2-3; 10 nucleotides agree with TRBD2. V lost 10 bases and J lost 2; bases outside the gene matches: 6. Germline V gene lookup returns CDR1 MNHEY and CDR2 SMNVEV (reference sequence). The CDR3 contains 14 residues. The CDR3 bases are TGTGCCACCCGACTAGCGGGTTCCACAGATACGCAGTATTTT. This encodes CATRLAGSTDTQYF.

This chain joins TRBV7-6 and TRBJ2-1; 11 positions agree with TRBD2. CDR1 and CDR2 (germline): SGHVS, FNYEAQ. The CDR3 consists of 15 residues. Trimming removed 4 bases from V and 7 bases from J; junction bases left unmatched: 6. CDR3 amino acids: CASSSPLAGGNEQFF. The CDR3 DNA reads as TGTGCCAGCAGCTCCCCGTTAGCGGGAGGGAATGAGCAGTTCTTC.

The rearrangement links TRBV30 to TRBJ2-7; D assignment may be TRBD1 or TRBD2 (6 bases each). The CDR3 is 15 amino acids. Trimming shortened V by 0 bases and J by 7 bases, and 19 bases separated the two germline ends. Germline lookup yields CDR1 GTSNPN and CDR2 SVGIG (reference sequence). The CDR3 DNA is TGTGCCTGGAGTGTACCTACAGGGCCTGGGGGGGAGCAGTACTTC. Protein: CAWSVPTGPGGEQYF.

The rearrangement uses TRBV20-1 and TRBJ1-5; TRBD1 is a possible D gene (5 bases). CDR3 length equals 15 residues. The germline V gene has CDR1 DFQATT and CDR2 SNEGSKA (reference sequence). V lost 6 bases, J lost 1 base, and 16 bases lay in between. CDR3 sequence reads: CSAPESRGSNQPQHF. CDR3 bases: TGCAGTGCCCCAGAAAGTAGGGGCAGCAATCAGCCCCAGCATTTT.

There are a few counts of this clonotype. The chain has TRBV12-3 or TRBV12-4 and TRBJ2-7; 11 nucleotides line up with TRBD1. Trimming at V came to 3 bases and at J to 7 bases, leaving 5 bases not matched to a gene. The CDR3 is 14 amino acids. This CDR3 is CASSFGQGAGEQYF. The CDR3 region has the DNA TGTGCCAGCAGTTTCGGACAGGGGGCAGGGGAGCAGTACTTC.

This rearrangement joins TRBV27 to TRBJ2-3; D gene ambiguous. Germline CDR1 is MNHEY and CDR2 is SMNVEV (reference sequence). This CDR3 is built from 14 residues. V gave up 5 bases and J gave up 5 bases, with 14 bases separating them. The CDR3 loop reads CASSPIYIVDTQYF. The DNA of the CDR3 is TGTGCCAGCAGTCCCATCTATATAGTAGATACGCAGTATTTT.

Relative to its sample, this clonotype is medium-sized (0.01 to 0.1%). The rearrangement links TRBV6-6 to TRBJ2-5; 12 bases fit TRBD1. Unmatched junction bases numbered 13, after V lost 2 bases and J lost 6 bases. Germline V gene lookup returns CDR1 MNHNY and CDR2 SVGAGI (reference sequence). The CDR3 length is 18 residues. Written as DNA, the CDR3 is TGTGCCAGCAGTTACACGGGACAGGGGGCCGGGGTGGGGAAGACCCAGTACTTC. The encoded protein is CASSYTGQGAGVGKTQYF.

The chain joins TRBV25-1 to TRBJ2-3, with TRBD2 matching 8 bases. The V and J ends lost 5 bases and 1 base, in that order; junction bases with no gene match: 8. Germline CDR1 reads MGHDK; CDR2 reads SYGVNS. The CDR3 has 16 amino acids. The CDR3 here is CASSRRGGGGTDTQYF. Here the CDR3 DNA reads TGTGCCAGCAGTCGTCGGGGGGGGGGCGGCACAGATACGCAGTATTTT.

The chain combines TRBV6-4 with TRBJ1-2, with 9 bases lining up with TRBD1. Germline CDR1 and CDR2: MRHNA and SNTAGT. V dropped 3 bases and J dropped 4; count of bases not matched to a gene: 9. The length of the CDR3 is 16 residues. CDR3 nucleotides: TGTGCCAGCAGTGATCGCGGTGGACAGGGGCTCTATGGCTACACCTTC. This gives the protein CASSDRGGQGLYGYTF.

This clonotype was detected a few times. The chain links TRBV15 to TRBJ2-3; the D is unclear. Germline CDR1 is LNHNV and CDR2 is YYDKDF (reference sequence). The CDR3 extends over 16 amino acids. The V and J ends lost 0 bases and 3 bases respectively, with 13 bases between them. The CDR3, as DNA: TGTGCCACCAGCAGAGATCTGAGATTCGGGACAGATACGCAGTATTTT. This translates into CATSRDLRFGTDTQYF.

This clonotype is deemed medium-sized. CDR3 sequence (DNA): TGTGCCAGCAGTTTTGCGGGGTCCGCGCAGTACTTC. Its translation: CASSFAGSAQYF. This rearrangement joins TRBV12-3 or TRBV12-4 to TRBJ2-7; D might be TRBD2 (6 bases). This CDR3 comprises 12 residues. The ends were cut back, 3 bases at V and 9 bases at J, with 12 bases in the middle.